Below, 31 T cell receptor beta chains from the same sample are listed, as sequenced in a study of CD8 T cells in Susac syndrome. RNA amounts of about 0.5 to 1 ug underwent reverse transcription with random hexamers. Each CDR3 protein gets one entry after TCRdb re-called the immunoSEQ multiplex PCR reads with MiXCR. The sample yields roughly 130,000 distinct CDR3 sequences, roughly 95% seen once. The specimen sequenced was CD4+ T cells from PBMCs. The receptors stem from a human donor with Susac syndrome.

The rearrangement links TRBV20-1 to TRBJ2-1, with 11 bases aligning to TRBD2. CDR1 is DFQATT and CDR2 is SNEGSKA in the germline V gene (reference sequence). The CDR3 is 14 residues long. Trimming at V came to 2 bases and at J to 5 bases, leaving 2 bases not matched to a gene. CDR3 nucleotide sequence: TGCAGTGCTAGATGGGGACTAGCGGACAATGAGCAGTTCTTC. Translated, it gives CSARWGLADNEQFF.

The CDR3 reads CSASGDGYEQYF. CDR3 DNA sequence: TGCAGTGCTAGCGGGGACGGCTACGAGCAGTACTTC. The rearrangement uses TRBV20-1 and TRBJ2-7; perhaps D is TRBD1 or TRBD2 (5 bases each). The CDR3 is made up of 12 amino acids. Germline V gene lookup returns CDR1 DFQATT and CDR2 SNEGSKA (reference sequence). V lost 3 bases and J lost 3, with 9 bases in between.

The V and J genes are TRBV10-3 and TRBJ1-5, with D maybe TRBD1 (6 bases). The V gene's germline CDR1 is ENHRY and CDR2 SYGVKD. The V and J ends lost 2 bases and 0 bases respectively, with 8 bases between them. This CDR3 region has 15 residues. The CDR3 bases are TGTGCCATCAGTGAGAAAGGGGGTAGCAATCAGCCCCAGCATTTT. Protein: CAISEKGGSNQPQHF.

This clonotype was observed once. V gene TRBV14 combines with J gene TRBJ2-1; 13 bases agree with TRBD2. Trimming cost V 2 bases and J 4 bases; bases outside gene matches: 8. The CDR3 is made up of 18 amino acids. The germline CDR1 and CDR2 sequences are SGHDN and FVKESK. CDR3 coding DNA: TGTGCCAGCAGCCAACGACTAGCGGGAGGTCTGGGTTACAATGAGCAGTTCTTC. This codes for CASSQRLAGGLGYNEQFF.

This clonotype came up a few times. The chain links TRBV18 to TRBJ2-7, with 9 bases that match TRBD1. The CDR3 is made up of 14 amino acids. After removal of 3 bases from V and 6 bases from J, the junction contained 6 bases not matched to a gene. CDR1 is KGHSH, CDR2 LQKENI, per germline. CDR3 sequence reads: CASSPRDREGEQYF. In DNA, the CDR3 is TGTGCCAGCTCACCCCGGGACAGGGAGGGCGAGCAGTACTTC.

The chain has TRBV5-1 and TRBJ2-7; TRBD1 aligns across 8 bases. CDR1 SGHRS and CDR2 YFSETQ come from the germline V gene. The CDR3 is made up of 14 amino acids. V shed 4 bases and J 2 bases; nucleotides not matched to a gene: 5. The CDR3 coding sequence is TGCGCCAGCAGCGTCGGACAGGGCACCTACGAGCAGTACTTC. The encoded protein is CASSVGQGTYEQYF. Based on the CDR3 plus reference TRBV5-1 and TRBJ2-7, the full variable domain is KAGVTQTPRYLIKTRGQQVTLSCSPISGHRSVSWYQQTPGQGLQFLFEYFSETQRNKGNFPGRFSGRQFSNSRSEMNVSTLELGDSALYLCASSVGQGTYEQYFGPGTRLTVT.

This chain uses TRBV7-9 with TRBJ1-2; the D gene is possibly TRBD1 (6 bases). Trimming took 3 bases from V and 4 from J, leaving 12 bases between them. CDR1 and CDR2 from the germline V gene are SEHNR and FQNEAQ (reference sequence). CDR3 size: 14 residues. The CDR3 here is CASSLQQGTYGYTF. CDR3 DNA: TGTGCCAGCAGCTTGCAGCAGGGGACCTATGGCTACACCTTC.

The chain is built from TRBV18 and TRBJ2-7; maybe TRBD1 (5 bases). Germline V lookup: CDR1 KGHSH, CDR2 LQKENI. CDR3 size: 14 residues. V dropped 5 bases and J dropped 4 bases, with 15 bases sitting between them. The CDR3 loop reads CASSDLEGVYEQYF. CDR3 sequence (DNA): TGTGCCAGCTCAGACTTAGAAGGGGTTTACGAGCAGTACTTC.

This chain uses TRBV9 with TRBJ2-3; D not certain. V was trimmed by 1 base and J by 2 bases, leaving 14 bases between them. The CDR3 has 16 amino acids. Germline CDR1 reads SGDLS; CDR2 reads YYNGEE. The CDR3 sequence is CASSVYQTSPTDTQYF. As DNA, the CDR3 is TGTGCCAGCAGCGTATACCAGACATCCCCCACAGATACGCAGTATTTT.

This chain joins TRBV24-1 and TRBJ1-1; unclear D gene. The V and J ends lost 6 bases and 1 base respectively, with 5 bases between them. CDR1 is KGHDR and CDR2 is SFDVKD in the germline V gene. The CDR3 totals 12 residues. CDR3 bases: TGTGCCACCAGTTCAGGGAACACTGAAGCTTTCTTT. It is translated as CATSSGNTEAFF.

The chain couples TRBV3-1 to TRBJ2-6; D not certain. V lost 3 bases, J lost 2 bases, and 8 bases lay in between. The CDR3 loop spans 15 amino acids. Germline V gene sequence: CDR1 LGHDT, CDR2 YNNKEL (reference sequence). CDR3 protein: CASSQRMPGANVLTF. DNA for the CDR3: TGTGCCAGCAGCCAGAGAATGCCTGGGGCCAACGTCCTGACTTTC.

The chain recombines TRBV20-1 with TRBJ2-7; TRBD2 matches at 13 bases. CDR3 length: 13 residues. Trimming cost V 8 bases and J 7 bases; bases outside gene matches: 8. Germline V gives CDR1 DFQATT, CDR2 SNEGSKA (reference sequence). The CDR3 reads CSFHPGLAGEQYF. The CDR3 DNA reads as TGCAGTTTCCACCCGGGACTAGCGGGAGAGCAGTACTTC.

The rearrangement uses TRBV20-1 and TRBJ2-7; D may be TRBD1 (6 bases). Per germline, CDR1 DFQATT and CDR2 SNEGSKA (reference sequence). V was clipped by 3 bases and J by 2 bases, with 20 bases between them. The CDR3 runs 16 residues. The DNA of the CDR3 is TGCAGTGCTAGGACGTCAGGGCGCAGGGGAACCTACGAGCAGTACTTC. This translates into CSARTSGRRGTYEQYF.

CDR3 nucleotides: TGTGCCAGCAGCAGGGGTTCGGGGAGCTCCTACGAGCAGTACTTC. Protein: CASSRGSGSSYEQYF. The V call is TRBV3-1, the J call TRBJ2-7; perhaps D is TRBD1 or TRBD2 (5 bases each). This CDR3 has 15 amino acids. Germline V gene data show CDR1 as LGHDT and CDR2 as YNNKEL (reference sequence). Trimming pared 5 bases from V and 0 bases from J, leaving 14 bases between.

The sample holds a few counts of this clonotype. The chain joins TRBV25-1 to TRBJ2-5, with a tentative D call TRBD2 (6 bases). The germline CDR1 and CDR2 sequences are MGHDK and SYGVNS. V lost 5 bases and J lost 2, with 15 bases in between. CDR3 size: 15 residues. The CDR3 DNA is TGTGCCAGCAGTCTTAGCGGCAGGGCTCAAGAGACCCAGTACTTC. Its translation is CASSLSGRAQETQYF.

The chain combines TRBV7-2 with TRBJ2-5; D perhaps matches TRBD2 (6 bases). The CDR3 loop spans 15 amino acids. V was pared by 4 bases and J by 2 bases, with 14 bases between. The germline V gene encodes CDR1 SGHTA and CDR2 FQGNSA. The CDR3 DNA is TGTGCCAGCAGCTCTCTAGCGTACTTACAAGAGACCCAGTACTTC. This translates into CASSSLAYLQETQYF.

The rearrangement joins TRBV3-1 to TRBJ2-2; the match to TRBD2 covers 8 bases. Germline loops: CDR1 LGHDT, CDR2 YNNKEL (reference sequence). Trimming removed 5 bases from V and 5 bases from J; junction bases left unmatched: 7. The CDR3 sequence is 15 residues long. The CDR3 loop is CASSKAGAWTGELFF. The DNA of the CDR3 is TGTGCCAGCAGCAAAGCGGGAGCTTGGACCGGGGAGCTGTTTTTT.

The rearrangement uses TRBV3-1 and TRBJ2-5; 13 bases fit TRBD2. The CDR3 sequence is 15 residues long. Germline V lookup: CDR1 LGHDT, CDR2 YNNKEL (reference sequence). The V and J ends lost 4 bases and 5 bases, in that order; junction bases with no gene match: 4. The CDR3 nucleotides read TGTGCCAGCAGCCTGACTAGCGGGAGGAGCGAGACCCAGTACTTC. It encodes CASSLTSGRSETQYF.

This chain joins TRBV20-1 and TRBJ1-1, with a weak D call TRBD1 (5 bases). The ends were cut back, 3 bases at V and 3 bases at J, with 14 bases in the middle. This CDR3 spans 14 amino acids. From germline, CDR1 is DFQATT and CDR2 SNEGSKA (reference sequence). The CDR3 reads CSASQGARDTEAFF. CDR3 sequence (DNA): TGCAGTGCTAGTCAAGGGGCGCGGGACACTGAAGCTTTCTTT.

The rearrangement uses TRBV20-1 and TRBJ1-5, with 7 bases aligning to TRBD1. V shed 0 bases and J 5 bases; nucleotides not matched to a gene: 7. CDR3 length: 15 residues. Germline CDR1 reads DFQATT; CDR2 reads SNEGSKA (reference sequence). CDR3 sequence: CSARDAGGDDQPQHF. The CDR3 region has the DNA TGCAGTGCTAGAGATGCAGGGGGAGATGATCAGCCCCAGCATTTT.

CDR3 amino acids: CASSLDVNTGELFF. The CDR3 region has the DNA TGTGCCAGCAGCTTAGATGTGAACACCGGGGAGCTGTTTTTT. The J gene is TRBJ2-2, the V gene TRBV13; D ambiguous. The CDR3 runs to 14 residues. Germline assignment: CDR1 PRHDT and CDR2 FYEKMQ (reference sequence). V was shortened by 1 base and J by 1 base, with 4 bases between the two germline ends.

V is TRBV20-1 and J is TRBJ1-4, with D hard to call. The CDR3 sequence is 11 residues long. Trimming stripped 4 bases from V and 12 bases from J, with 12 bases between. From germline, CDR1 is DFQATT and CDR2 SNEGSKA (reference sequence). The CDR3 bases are TGCAGTGCTAAACGGAAAGTAGAACTGTTTTTT. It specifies CSAKRKVELFF.

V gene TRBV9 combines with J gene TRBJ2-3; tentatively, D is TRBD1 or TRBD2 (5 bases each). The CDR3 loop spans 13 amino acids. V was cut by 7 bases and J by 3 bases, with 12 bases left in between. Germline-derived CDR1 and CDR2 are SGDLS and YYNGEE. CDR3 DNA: TGTGCCAGCGGACCGGGGCCAACAGATACGCAGTATTTT. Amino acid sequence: CASGPGPTDTQYF.

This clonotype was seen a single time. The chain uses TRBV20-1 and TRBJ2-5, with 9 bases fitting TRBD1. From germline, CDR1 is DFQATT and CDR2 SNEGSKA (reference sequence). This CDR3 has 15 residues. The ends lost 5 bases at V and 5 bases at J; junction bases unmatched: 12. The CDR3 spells CSAYTGGALGETQYF. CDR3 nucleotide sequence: TGCAGTGCTTATACAGGGGGCGCCCTTGGGGAGACCCAGTACTTC.

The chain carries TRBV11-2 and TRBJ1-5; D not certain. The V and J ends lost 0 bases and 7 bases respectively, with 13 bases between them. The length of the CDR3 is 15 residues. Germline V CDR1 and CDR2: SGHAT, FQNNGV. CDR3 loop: CASSLDWRENQPQHF. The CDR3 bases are TGTGCCAGCAGCTTAGATTGGAGAGAGAACCAGCCCCAGCATTTT.

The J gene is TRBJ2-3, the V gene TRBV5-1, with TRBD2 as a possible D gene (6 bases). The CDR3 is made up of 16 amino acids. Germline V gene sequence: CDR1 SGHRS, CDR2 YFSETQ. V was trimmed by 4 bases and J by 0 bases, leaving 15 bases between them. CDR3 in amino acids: CASSPGVTTSTDTQYF. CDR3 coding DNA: TGCGCCAGCAGCCCGGGAGTTACCACTAGCACAGATACGCAGTATTTT.

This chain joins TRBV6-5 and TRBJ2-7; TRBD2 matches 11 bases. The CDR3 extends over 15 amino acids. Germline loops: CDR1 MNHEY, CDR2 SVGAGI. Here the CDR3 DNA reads TGTGCCAGCAGACCGCCCGGGACTAGCGGCTTGGGGCTCTTGGTC. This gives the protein CASRPPGTSGLGLLV.

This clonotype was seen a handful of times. DNA of the CDR3: TGTGCCAGCTCACCTACAGGAACCACTGAAGCTTTCTTT. The encoded protein is CASSPTGTTEAFF. This rearrangement joins TRBV18 to TRBJ1-1; TRBD1 might be the D (5 bases). CDR3 length: 13 residues. CDR1 KGHSH and CDR2 LQKENI come from the germline V gene. V dropped 3 bases and J dropped 4 bases, with 9 bases sitting between them.

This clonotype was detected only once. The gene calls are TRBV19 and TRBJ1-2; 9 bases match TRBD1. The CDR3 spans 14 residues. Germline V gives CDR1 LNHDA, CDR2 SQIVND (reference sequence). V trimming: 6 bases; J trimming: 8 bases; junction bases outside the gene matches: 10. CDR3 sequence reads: CASRIRDRVRGYTF. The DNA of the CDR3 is TGTGCCAGTAGGATCCGGGACAGGGTTCGAGGCTACACCTTC. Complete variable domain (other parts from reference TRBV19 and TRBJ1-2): DGGITQSPKYLFRKEGQNVTLSCEQNLNHDAMYWYRQDPGQGLRLIYYSQIVNDFQKGDIAEGYSVSREKKESFPLTVTSAQKNPTAFYLCASRIRDRVRGYTFGSGTRLTVV.

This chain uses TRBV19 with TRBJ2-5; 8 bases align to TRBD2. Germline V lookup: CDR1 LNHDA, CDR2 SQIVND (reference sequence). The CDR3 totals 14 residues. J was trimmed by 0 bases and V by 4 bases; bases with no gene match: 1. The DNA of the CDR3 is TGTGCCAGTAGTAGCGGGAGGTACCAAGAGACCCAGTACTTC. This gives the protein CASSSGRYQETQYF. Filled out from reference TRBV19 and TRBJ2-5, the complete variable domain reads DGGITQSPKYLFRKEGQNVTLSCEQNLNHDAMYWYRQDPGQGLRLIYYSQIVNDFQKGDIAEGYSVSREKKESFPLTVTSAQKNPTAFYLCASSSGRYQETQYFGPGTRLLVL.

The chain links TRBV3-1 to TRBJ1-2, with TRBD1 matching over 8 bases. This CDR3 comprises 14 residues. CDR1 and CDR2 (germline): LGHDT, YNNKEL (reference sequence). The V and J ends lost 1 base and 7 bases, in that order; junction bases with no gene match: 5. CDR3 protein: CASSQADRETGYTF. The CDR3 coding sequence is TGTGCCAGCAGCCAAGCGGACAGGGAGACTGGCTACACCTTC.